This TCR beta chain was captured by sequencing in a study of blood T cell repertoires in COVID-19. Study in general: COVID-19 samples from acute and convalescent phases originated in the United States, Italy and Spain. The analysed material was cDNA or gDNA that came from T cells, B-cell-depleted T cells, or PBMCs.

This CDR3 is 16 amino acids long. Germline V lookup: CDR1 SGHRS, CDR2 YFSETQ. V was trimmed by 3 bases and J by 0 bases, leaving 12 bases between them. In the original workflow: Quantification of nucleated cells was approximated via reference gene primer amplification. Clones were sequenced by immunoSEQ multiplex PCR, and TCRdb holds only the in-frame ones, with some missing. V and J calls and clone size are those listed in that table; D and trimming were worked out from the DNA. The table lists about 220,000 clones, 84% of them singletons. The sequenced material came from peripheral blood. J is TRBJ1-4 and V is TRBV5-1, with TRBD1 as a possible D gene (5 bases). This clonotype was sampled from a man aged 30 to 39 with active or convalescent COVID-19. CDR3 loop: CASSSETAATNEKLFF. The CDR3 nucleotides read TGCGCCAGCAGCTCCGAGACAGCTGCAACTAATGAAAAACTGTTTTTT.